This T cell receptor (beta chain) was sequenced in a study of monozygotic twins with cystic fibrosis. Study-wide findings and caveats: Median Simpson clonality of about 0.01 suggested naive T cells predominated.

Profiling relied on immunoSEQ multiplex PCR, and the TCRdb table lists in-frame clones only, not all of them. The sample yields 34,000 or so clones, about 89% seen once. Concerning this clone: Its antigen is unknown.

V shed 2 bases and J shed 11 bases, with 21 bases lying between them. The germline V gene has CDR1 SEHNR and CDR2 FQNEAQ (reference sequence). CDR3 size: 15 residues. Sequenced: blood. The TCR originated in a boy between 2 and 10 years old with cystic fibrosis. The V gene is TRBV7-9, the J gene TRBJ1-1, with unresolved D. This chain's CDR3 is CASSLRGVEGSWAFF. CDR3 nucleotides: TGTGCCAGCAGCTTACGAGGCGTAGAGGGATCATGGGCTTTCTTT.